Listed below are T cell receptor beta chains from one sample, sequenced in a study of cytomegalovirus exposure and HLA in healthy donors. TCRdb's copy holds only in-frame clones and misses some; the assay was immunoSEQ multiplex PCR. The data show approximately 50,000 clones, around three fifths seen once. Sequencing was performed on PBMCs. The receptor set was obtained from a human donor in good health. Both conserved end residues are part of each CDR3. Fields, in order: J gene, D gene, V gene, clone size, CDR3 length, CDR3 protein, CDR3 DNA. A D gene is named only where the DNA matches it firmly. Only some rows state a clone size, as once, few, many or a class for expanded clones.

J gene: TRBJ2-1; D gene: TRBD2; V gene: TRBV9; clone size: -; CDR3 length: 15; CDR3 protein: CASSEAGGTLNEQFF; CDR3 DNA: TGTGCCAGCAGCGAAGCGGGGGGAACCTTAAATGAGCAGTTCTTC
J gene: TRBJ2-7; D gene: -; V gene: TRBV6-1; clone size: -; CDR3 length: 12; CDR3 protein: CASMKESYEQYF; CDR3 DNA: TGTGCCAGCATGAAGGAGTCCTACGAGCAGTACTTC
J gene: TRBJ1-2; D gene: -; V gene: TRBV18; clone size: -; CDR3 length: 13; CDR3 protein: CASSPTVAAGYTF; CDR3 DNA: TGTGCCAGCTCACCGACAGTGGCTGCCGGCTACACCTTC
J gene: TRBJ2-5; D gene: TRBD2; V gene: TRBV11-2; clone size: -; CDR3 length: 15; CDR3 protein: CASSPGLSGGETQYF; CDR3 DNA: TGTGCCAGCAGCCCAGGCCTTAGCGGGGGAGAGACCCAGTACTTC
J gene: TRBJ2-7; D gene: TRBD1; V gene: TRBV4-3; clone size: few; CDR3 length: 15; CDR3 protein: CASSQGSGGSYEQYF; CDR3 DNA: TGCGCCAGCAGCCAAGGATCAGGGGGATCCTACGAGCAGTACTTC
J gene: TRBJ2-2; D gene: -; V gene: TRBV5-1; clone size: -; CDR3 length: 13; CDR3 protein: CASSAGYTGELFF; CDR3 DNA: TGCGCCAGCAGCGCGGGGTATACCGGGGAGCTGTTTTTT
J gene: TRBJ1-1; D gene: TRBD1; V gene: TRBV10-3; clone size: few; CDR3 length: 13; CDR3 protein: CAISPSGTDEAFF; CDR3 DNA: TGTGCCATCAGCCCTTCCGGGACAGACGAAGCTTTCTTT
J gene: TRBJ1-1; D gene: -; V gene: TRBV5-6; clone size: few; CDR3 length: 17; CDR3 protein: CASSRRVFSARNTEAFF; CDR3 DNA: TGTGCCAGCAGCCGCCGGGTTTTTTCCGCTAGAAACACTGAAGCTTTCTTT
J gene: TRBJ1-2; D gene: TRBD1; V gene: TRBV6-5; clone size: -; CDR3 length: 14; CDR3 protein: CASRRDRGNYGYTF; CDR3 DNA: TGTGCCAGCAGACGGGACAGGGGGAACTATGGCTACACCTTC
J gene: TRBJ1-3; D gene: -; V gene: TRBV4-2; clone size: -; CDR3 length: 14; CDR3 protein: CASSQQGFKGTIYF; CDR3 DNA: TGTGCCAGCAGCCAACAGGGGTTTAAGGGCACCATATATTTT
J gene: TRBJ1-5; D gene: TRBD1; V gene: TRBV19; clone size: few; CDR3 length: 15; CDR3 protein: CASRWTGESNQPQHF; CDR3 DNA: TGTGCCAGTAGATGGACAGGGGAGAGCAATCAGCCCCAGCATTTT
J gene: TRBJ1-3; D gene: -; V gene: TRBV7-3; clone size: -; CDR3 length: 15; CDR3 protein: CASSLHQGSGNTIYF; CDR3 DNA: TGTGCCAGCAGCTTACATCAGGGGTCTGGAAACACCATATATTTT
J gene: TRBJ1-1; D gene: TRBD1; V gene: TRBV5-5; clone size: few; CDR3 length: 16; CDR3 protein: CASSLRTGSMNTEAFF; CDR3 DNA: TGTGCCAGCAGCCTGCGGACAGGTTCAATGAACACTGAAGCTTTCTTT
J gene: TRBJ1-1; D gene: -; V gene: TRBV10-1; clone size: -; CDR3 length: 13; CDR3 protein: CASRDSMNTEAFF; CDR3 DNA: TGCGCCAGCAGAGACAGTATGAACACTGAAGCTTTCTTT
J gene: TRBJ2-7; D gene: TRBD2; V gene: TRBV14; clone size: few; CDR3 length: 14; CDR3 protein: CASSLTSGPYEQYF; CDR3 DNA: TGTGCCAGCAGCCTGACTAGCGGTCCCTACGAGCAGTACTTC
J gene: TRBJ1-1; D gene: -; V gene: TRBV19; clone size: -; CDR3 length: 14; CDR3 protein: CTSKDRERGTEAFF; CDR3 DNA: TGTACCAGTAAGGATCGGGAACGGGGCACTGAAGCTTTCTTT
J gene: TRBJ1-6; D gene: -; V gene: TRBV6-5; clone size: -; CDR3 length: 16; CDR3 protein: CASSYQGTSYNSPLHF; CDR3 DNA: TGTGCCAGCAGTTACCAGGGTACCTCCTATAATTCACCCCTCCACTTT
J gene: TRBJ1-2; D gene: TRBD1; V gene: TRBV5-1; clone size: -; CDR3 length: 14; CDR3 protein: CASSPRTGVEGYTF; CDR3 DNA: TGCGCCAGCAGCCCTCGGACAGGGGTAGAAGGCTACACCTTC
J gene: TRBJ1-1; D gene: TRBD1; V gene: TRBV7-9; clone size: -; CDR3 length: 15; CDR3 protein: CASSPRTGSGTEAFF; CDR3 DNA: TGTGCCAGCAGCCCGCGGACAGGGTCGGGCACTGAAGCTTTCTTT
J gene: TRBJ2-1; D gene: -; V gene: TRBV5-6; clone size: few; CDR3 length: 12; CDR3 protein: CASSLNRYEQFF; CDR3 DNA: TGTGCCAGCAGCTTGAATCGGTATGAGCAGTTCTTC
J gene: TRBJ1-6; D gene: -; V gene: TRBV7-3; clone size: -; CDR3 length: 14; CDR3 protein: CASSSGHYNSPLHF; CDR3 DNA: TGTGCCAGCAGCTCGGGACACTATAATTCACCCCTCCACTTT
J gene: TRBJ2-7; D gene: -; V gene: TRBV18; clone size: -; CDR3 length: 13; CDR3 protein: CASSPGEAYEQYF; CDR3 DNA: TGTGCCAGCTCACCAGGGGAGGCCTACGAGCAGTACTTC
J gene: TRBJ2-5; D gene: TRBD2; V gene: TRBV27; clone size: -; CDR3 length: 20; CDR3 protein: CANPRIKERTSGGEQETQYF; CDR3 DNA: TGTGCCAACCCAAGGATAAAGGAGAGGACTAGCGGGGGGGAACAAGAGACCCAGTACTTC
J gene: TRBJ2-2; D gene: -; V gene: TRBV30; clone size: -; CDR3 length: 15; CDR3 protein: CALKTGRTNTGELFF; CDR3 DNA: TGTGCCCTGAAGACAGGGAGGACGAACACCGGGGAGCTGTTTTTT
J gene: TRBJ1-1; D gene: TRBD1; V gene: TRBV6-5; clone size: -; CDR3 length: 16; CDR3 protein: CASSYSKTGPNTEAFF; CDR3 DNA: TGTGCCAGCAGTTACTCTAAGACAGGGCCGAACACTGAAGCTTTCTTT
J gene: TRBJ1-6; D gene: -; V gene: TRBV2; clone size: -; CDR3 length: 12; CDR3 protein: CASSEDWGPGYF; CDR3 DNA: TGTGCCAGCAGTGAAGATTGGGGCCCTGGCTACTTT
J gene: TRBJ2-7; D gene: -; V gene: TRBV7-6; clone size: -; CDR3 length: 13; CDR3 protein: CASNLGGVGEQYF; CDR3 DNA: TGTGCCAGCAACCTGGGGGGAGTAGGCGAGCAGTACTTC
J gene: TRBJ2-7; D gene: TRBD1; V gene: TRBV6-5; clone size: -; CDR3 length: 15; CDR3 protein: CASTRTGRSYYEQYF; CDR3 DNA: TGTGCCAGTACCCGGACAGGTCGAAGCTACTACGAGCAGTACTTC
J gene: TRBJ1-2; D gene: -; V gene: TRBV5-4; clone size: -; CDR3 length: 13; CDR3 protein: CASSGDSYYGYTF; CDR3 DNA: TGTGCCAGCAGCGGAGACAGTTACTATGGCTACACCTTC
J gene: TRBJ2-1; D gene: -; V gene: TRBV12-5; clone size: -; CDR3 length: 12; CDR3 protein: CASGLSDYEQFF; CDR3 DNA: TGTGCTAGTGGTTTGAGCGATTATGAGCAGTTCTTC
J gene: TRBJ1-2; D gene: TRBD1; V gene: TRBV7-9; clone size: few; CDR3 length: 13; CDR3 protein: CASRKGTDYGYTF; CDR3 DNA: TGTGCCAGCAGAAAAGGGACAGACTATGGCTACACCTTC
J gene: TRBJ2-1; D gene: TRBD1; V gene: TRBV15; clone size: once; CDR3 length: 12; CDR3 protein: CATSSQGALVFF; CDR3 DNA: TGTGCCACCAGTTCTCAGGGGGCGTTAGTCTTCTTC
J gene: TRBJ2-7; D gene: TRBD1; V gene: TRBV30; clone size: few; CDR3 length: 13; CDR3 protein: CAWSAPGTGVPNF; CDR3 DNA: TGTGCCTGGAGTGCACCAGGGACAGGGGTGCCGAACTTC
J gene: TRBJ2-3; D gene: -; V gene: TRBV30; clone size: -; CDR3 length: 14; CDR3 protein: CAWNEGGAKDTQYF; CDR3 DNA: TGTGCCTGGAATGAAGGAGGGGCCAAAGATACGCAGTATTTT
J gene: TRBJ1-5; D gene: -; V gene: TRBV10-2; clone size: -; CDR3 length: 15; CDR3 protein: CASSELQASNQPQHF; CDR3 DNA: TGCGCCAGCAGTGAGTTACAGGCCAGCAATCAGCCCCAGCATTTT
J gene: TRBJ2-2; D gene: TRBD2; V gene: TRBV7-8; clone size: -; CDR3 length: 16; CDR3 protein: CASRKSGTRSTGELFF; CDR3 DNA: TGTGCCAGCCGAAAATCCGGGACTAGGAGTACCGGGGAGCTGTTTTTT
J gene: TRBJ1-1; D gene: -; V gene: TRBV11-2; clone size: once; CDR3 length: 15; CDR3 protein: CASSLDPRTNTEAFF; CDR3 DNA: TGTGCCAGCAGCTTAGATCCCAGAACGAACACTGAAGCTTTCTTT
J gene: TRBJ2-5; D gene: TRBD1; V gene: TRBV9; clone size: -; CDR3 length: 15; CDR3 protein: CASSPRQGAQETQYF; CDR3 DNA: TGTGCCAGCAGCCCACGACAGGGCGCACAAGAGACCCAGTACTTC
J gene: TRBJ2-3; D gene: -; V gene: TRBV6-6; clone size: few; CDR3 length: 14; CDR3 protein: CASTRGSLTDTQYF; CDR3 DNA: TGTGCCAGCACCCGGGGGAGCCTCACAGATACGCAGTATTTT
J gene: TRBJ1-1; D gene: TRBD1; V gene: TRBV11-2; clone size: -; CDR3 length: 14; CDR3 protein: CASSHGQGYTEAFF; CDR3 DNA: TGTGCCAGCAGCCACGGACAGGGCTACACTGAAGCTTTCTTT
J gene: TRBJ2-5; D gene: TRBD1; V gene: TRBV6-5; clone size: -; CDR3 length: 15; CDR3 protein: CASRGPDRGQETQYF; CDR3 DNA: TGTGCCAGCAGGGGGCCGGACAGGGGTCAAGAGACCCAGTACTTC
J gene: TRBJ2-3; D gene: -; V gene: TRBV6-5; clone size: few; CDR3 length: 14; CDR3 protein: CASSRDRSTDTQYF; CDR3 DNA: TGTGCCAGCAGCCGCGACAGAAGCACAGATACGCAGTATTTT
J gene: TRBJ2-7; D gene: -; V gene: TRBV6-6; clone size: -; CDR3 length: 13; CDR3 protein: CASRNGYPYEQYF; CDR3 DNA: TGTGCCAGCAGAAACGGGTATCCCTACGAGCAGTACTTC
J gene: TRBJ1-3; D gene: -; V gene: TRBV11-3; clone size: few; CDR3 length: 14; CDR3 protein: CASSLGQSGNTIYF; CDR3 DNA: TGTGCCAGCAGCTTGGGACAATCTGGAAACACCATATATTTT
J gene: TRBJ2-7; D gene: -; V gene: TRBV7-9; clone size: -; CDR3 length: 15; CDR3 protein: CASSLGQVYSYEQYF; CDR3 DNA: TGTGCCAGCAGCTTAGGACAGGTTTACTCCTACGAGCAGTACTTC
J gene: TRBJ1-1; D gene: -; V gene: TRBV7-3; clone size: once; CDR3 length: 14; CDR3 protein: CASSLGGSYTEAFF; CDR3 DNA: TGTGCCAGCAGCTTAGGGGGGTCTTACACTGAAGCTTTCTTT
J gene: TRBJ1-4; D gene: -; V gene: TRBV4-3; clone size: -; CDR3 length: 19; CDR3 protein: CASSQVVGNRGATNEKLFF; CDR3 DNA: TGCGCCAGCAGCCAAGTTGTGGGGAACCGGGGGGCTACTAATGAAAAACTGTTTTTT
J gene: TRBJ1-6; D gene: TRBD1; V gene: TRBV30; clone size: once; CDR3 length: 13; CDR3 protein: CAWTGQYNSPLHF; CDR3 DNA: TGTGCCTGGACGGGACAGTATAATTCACCCCTCCACTTT